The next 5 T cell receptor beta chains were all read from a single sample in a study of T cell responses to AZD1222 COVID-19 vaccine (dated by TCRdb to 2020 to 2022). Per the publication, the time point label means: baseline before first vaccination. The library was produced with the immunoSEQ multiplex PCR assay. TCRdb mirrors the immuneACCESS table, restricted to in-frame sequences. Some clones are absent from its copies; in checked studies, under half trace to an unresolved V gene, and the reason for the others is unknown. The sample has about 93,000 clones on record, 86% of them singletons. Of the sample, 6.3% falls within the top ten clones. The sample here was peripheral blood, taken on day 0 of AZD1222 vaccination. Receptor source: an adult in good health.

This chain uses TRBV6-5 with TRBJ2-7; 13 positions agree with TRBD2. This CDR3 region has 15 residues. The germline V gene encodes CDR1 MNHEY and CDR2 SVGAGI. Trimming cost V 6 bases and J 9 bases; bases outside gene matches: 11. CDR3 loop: CASRLFGTSGDRQYF. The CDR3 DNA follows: TGTGCCAGCAGATTATTTGGGACTAGCGGGGACAGGCAGTACTTC.

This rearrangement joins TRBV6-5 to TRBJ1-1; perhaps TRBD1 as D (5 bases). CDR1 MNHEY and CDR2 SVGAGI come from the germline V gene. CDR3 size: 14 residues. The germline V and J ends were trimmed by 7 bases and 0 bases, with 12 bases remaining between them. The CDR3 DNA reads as TGTGCCAGCACGGGGGAAATAATGAACACTGAAGCTTTCTTT. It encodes CASTGEIMNTEAFF.

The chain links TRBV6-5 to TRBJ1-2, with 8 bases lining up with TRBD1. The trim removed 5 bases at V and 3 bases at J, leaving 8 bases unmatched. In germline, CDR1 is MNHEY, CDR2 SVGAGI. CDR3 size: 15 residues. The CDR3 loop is CASSTPRGPYYGYTF. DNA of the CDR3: TGTGCCAGCAGTACACCCAGGGGGCCTTACTATGGCTACACCTTC.

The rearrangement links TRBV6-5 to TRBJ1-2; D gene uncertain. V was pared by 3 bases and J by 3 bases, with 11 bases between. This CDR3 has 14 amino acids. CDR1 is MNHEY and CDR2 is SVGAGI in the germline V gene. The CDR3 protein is CASSYSQDHYGYTF. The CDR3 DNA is TGTGCCAGCAGTTATTCCCAGGACCACTATGGCTACACCTTC.

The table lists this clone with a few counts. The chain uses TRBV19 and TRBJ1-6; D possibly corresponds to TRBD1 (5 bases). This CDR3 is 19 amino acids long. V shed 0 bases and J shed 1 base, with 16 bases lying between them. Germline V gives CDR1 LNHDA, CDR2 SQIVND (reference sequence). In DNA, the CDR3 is TGTGCCAGTAGTATAGATCTAAGTACGGGACGGTCCTATAATTCACCCCTCCACTTT. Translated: CASSIDLSTGRSYNSPLHF. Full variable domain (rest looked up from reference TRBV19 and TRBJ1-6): DGGITQSPKYLFRKEGQNVTLSCEQNLNHDAMYWYRQDPGQGLRLIYYSQIVNDFQKGDIAEGYSVSREKKESFPLTVTSAQKNPTAFYLCASSIDLSTGRSYNSPLHFGNGTRLTVT.